One T cell receptor (beta chain) is described in this entry. Trimming cost V 4 bases and J 0 bases; bases outside gene matches: 7. Germline CDR1 MGHRA, CDR2 YSYEKL. The CDR3 consists of 17 residues. Sequencing used immunoSEQ multiplex PCR; TCRdb keeps in-frame clones, though not all of them. The repertoire holds roughly 90,000 clones, with roughly 83% as singletons. The entry originates in a study of blood T cell repertoires in COVID-19. This chain links TRBV4-1 with TRBJ2-1; TRBD2 agrees at 9 bases. Sequencing was carried out using peripheral blood. The receptor was derived from a woman of 80 years or more with active or convalescent COVID-19. The CDR3 region is CASSREGLAPSYNEQFF. CDR3 bases: TGCGCCAGCAGCCGAGAGGGACTAGCCCCCTCCTACAATGAGCAGTTCTTC.